This T cell receptor (beta chain) was found in a study of blood T cell repertoires in COVID-19. At the level of the study: Italy, Spain and the United States were the sources of the convalescent and acute COVID-19 samples. In each case, the material was cDNA or gDNA derived from T cells, B-cell-depleted T cells, or PBMCs.

The CDR3 runs to 13 residues. CDR1 MNHEY and CDR2 SMNVEV come from the germline V gene (reference sequence). The V end was cut by 6 bases, the J end by 4 bases, with 12 bases between. The Seattle site enrolled patients during active infection and followed them longitudinally. As processed by the authors: Estimation of nucleated cell counts was performed using reference gene primer amplification. TCRdb's copy holds only in-frame clones and misses some; the assay was immunoSEQ multiplex PCR. V and J calls and clone size come straight from that table; D and trimming were deduced from the DNA. This repertoire shows approximately 75,000 clones, approximately 86% found once; its top ten account for around 6%.

This clonotype was obtained from a man of 80 years or more with COVID-19, enrolled during active disease. The rearrangement uses TRBV27 and TRBJ1-1; tentative D call: TRBD1 (6 bases). The sequenced material came from peripheral blood. The DNA of the CDR3 is TGTGCCAGCAGCGTAGGGGGTTTCACTGAAGCTTTCTTT. The encoded protein is CASSVGGFTEAFF.